This note documents a single TCR beta chain sequence. In the original workflow: Reference gene primer amplification yielded estimated nucleated cell counts. Sequenced by immunoSEQ multiplex PCR; TCRdb stores in-frame clones only, minus some. The DNA was the basis for D and trimming; V, J and clone size are from that table. The repertoire holds about 220,000 clones, about 88% seen once, with 1.9% in the top ten. This entry belongs to a study of blood T cell repertoires in COVID-19. About the study: The cDNA or gDNA used as material had been derived from T cells, B-cell-depleted T cells, or PBMCs.

The CDR3 is 12 residues long. Germline CDR1 reads LNHDA; CDR2 reads SQIVND (reference sequence). Trimming removed 8 bases at V and 8 bases at J, with 15 bases between. The receptor comes from a man aged 40-50 years with active or convalescent COVID-19. The sequencing input was peripheral blood. This rearrangement joins TRBV19 to TRBJ1-2; D unclear. The CDR3 coding sequence is TGTGCCAGTTCCTATGGGGAGCGCGGCTACACCTTC. This encodes CASSYGERGYTF.